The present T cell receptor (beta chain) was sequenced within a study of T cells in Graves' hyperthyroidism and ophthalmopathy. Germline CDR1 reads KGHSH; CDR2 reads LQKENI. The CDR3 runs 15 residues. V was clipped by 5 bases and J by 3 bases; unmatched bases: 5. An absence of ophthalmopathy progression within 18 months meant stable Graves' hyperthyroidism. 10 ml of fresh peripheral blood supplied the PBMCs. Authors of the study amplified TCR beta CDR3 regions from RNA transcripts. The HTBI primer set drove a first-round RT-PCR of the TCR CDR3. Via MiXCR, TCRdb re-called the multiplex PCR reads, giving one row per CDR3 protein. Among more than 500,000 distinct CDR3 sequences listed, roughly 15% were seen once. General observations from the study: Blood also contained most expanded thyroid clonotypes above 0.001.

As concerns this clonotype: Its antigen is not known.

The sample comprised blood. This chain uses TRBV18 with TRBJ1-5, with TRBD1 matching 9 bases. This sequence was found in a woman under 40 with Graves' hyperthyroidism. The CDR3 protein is CASSAGTGNNQPQHF. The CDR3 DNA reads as TGTGCCAGCTCAGCCGGGACAGGGAACAATCAGCCCCAGCATTTT.